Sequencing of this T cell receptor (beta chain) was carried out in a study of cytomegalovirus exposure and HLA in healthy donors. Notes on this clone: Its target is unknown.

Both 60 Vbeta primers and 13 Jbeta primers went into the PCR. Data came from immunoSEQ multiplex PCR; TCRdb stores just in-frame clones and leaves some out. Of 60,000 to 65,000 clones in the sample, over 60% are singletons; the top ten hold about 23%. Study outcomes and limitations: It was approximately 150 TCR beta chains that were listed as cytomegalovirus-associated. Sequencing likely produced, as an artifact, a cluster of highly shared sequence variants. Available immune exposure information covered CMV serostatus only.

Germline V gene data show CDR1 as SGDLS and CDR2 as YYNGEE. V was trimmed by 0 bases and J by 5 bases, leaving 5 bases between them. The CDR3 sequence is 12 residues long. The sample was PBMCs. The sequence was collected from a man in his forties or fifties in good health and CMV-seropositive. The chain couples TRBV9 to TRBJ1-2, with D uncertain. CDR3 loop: CASSVARYGYTF. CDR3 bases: TGTGCCAGCAGCGTAGCCCGTTATGGCTACACCTTC.